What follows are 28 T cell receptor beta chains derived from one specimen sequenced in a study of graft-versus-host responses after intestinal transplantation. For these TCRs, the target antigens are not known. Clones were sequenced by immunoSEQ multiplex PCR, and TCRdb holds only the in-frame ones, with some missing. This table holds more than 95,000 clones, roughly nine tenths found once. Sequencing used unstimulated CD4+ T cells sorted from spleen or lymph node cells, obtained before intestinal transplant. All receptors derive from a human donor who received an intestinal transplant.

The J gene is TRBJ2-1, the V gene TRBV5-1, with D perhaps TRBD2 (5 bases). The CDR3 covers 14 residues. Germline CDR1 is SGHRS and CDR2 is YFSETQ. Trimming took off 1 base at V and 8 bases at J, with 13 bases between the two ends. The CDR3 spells CASSLKFRGHEQFF. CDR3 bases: TGCGCCAGCAGCTTGAAGTTCAGAGGGCATGAGCAGTTCTTC.

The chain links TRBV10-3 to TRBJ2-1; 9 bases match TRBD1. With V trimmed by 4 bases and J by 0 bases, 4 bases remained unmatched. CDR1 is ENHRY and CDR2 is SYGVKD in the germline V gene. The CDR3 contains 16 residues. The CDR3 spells CAISGQGDRSYNEQFF. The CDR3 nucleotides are TGTGCCATCAGTGGACAGGGGGACCGCTCCTACAATGAGCAGTTCTTC.

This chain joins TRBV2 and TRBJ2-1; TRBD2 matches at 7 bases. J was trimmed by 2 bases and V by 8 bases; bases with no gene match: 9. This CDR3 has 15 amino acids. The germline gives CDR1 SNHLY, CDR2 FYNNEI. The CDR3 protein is CASGGRLAAYNEQFF. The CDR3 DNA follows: TGTGCCAGCGGTGGTAGGCTAGCGGCCTACAATGAGCAGTTCTTC.

In DNA form, the CDR3 reads TGTGCCAGCAGGCCTTACTATAATTCACCCCTCCACTTT. Translation gives CASRPYYNSPLHF. This chain joins TRBV28 and TRBJ1-6; no reliable D call. The V gene lost 6 bases and the J gene lost 3 bases, with 6 bases spanning the gap. CDR1 and CDR2 (germline): MDHEN, SYDVKM. The CDR3 has 13 residues.

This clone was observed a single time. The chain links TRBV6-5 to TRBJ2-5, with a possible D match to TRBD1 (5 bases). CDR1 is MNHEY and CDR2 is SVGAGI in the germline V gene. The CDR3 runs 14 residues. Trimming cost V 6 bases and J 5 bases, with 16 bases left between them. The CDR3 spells CASRLTVLVETQYF. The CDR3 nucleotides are TGTGCCAGCAGGCTGACAGTGCTAGTGGAGACCCAGTACTTC.

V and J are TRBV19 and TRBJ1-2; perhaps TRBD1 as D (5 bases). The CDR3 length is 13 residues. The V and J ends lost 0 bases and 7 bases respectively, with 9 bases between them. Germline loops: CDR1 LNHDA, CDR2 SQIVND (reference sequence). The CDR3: CASSIDSGSGYTF. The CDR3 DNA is TGTGCCAGTAGTATAGATTCAGGGTCTGGCTACACCTTC.

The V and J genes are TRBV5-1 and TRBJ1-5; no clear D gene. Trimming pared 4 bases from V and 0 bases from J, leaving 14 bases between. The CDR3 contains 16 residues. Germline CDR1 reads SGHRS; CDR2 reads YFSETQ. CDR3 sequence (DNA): TGCGCCAGCAGCCCAACAGTTGGATATAGCAATCAGCCCCAGCATTTT. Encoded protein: CASSPTVGYSNQPQHF.

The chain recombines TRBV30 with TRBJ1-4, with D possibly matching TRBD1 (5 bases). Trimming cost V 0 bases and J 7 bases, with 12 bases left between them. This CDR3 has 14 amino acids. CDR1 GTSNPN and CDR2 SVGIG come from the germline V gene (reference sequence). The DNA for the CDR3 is TGTGCCTGGAGTGTACAGGCACTAGGTGAAAAACTGTTTTTT. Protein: CAWSVQALGEKLFF.

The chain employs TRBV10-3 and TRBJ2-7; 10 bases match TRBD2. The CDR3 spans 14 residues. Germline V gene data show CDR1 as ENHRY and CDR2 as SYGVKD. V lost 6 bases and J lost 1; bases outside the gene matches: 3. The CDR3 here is CAIRASGGSYEQYF. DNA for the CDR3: TGTGCCATCAGAGCTAGCGGGGGATCCTACGAGCAGTACTTC.

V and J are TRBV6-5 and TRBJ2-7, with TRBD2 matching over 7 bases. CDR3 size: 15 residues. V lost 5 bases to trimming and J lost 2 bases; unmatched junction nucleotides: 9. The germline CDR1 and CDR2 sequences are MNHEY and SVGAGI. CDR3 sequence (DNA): TGTGCCAGCAGTCCCCAGCGGGGCGTAACCTACGAGCAGTACTTC. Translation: CASSPQRGVTYEQYF.

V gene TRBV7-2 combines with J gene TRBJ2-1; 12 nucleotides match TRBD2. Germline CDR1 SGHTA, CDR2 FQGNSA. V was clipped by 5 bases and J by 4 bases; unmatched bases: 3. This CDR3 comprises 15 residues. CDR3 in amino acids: CASSPLAGGYNEQFF. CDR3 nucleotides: TGTGCCAGCAGCCCCCTAGCGGGGGGGTACAATGAGCAGTTCTTC. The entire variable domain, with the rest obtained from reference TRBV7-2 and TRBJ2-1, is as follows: GAGVSQSPSNKVTEKGKDVELRCDPISGHTALYWYRQSLGQGLEFLIYFQGNSAPDKSGLPSDRFSAERTGGSVSTLTIQRTQQEDSAVYLCASSPLAGGYNEQFFGPGTRLTVL.

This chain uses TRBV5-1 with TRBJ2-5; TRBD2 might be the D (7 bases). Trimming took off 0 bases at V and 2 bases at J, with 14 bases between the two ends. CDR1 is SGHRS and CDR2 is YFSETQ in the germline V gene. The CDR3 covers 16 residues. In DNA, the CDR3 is TGCGCCAGCAGCTTGGGGGGCGGGGGCCCACAAGAGACCCAGTACTTC. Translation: CASSLGGGGPQETQYF.

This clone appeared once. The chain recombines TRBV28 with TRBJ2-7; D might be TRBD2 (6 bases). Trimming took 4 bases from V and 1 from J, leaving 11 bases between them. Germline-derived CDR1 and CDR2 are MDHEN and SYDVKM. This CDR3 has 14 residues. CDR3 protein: CASSSVGLSYEQYF. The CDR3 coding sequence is TGTGCCAGCAGTTCGGTAGGACTATCCTACGAGCAGTACTTC.

The CDR3 region is CASSFDRAGNSPLHF. CDR3 coding DNA: TGCGCCAGCAGTTTTGACAGGGCTGGGAATTCACCCCTCCACTTT. This rearrangement joins TRBV5-1 to TRBJ1-6; 7 bases match TRBD1. V shed 5 bases, J shed 7 bases, and the junction held 9 bases outside the gene matches. This CDR3 region has 15 residues. Germline V lookup: CDR1 SGHRS, CDR2 YFSETQ.

The CDR3 DNA sequence: TGTGCCAGCTCACCTCGGGGGCATGAGCAGTTCTTC. It translates to CASSPRGHEQFF. The chain uses TRBV18 and TRBJ2-1; D tentatively fits TRBD1 or TRBD2 (6 bases each). CDR1 and CDR2 from the germline V gene are KGHSH and LQKENI. Trimming cost V 3 bases and J 8 bases, with 8 bases left between them. The CDR3 totals 12 residues.

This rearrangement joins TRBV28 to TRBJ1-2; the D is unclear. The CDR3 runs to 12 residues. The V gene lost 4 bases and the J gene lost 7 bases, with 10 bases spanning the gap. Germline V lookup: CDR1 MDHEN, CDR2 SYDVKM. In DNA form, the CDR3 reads TGTGCCAGCAGTTCAACAGTGGGTGGCTACACCTTC. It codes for CASSSTVGGYTF.

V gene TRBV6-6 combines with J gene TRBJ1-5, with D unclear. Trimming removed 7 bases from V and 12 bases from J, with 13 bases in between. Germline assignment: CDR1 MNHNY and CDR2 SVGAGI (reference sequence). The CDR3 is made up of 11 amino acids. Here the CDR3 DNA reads TGTGCCAGCAATAGCGGAGGGAACCAGCATTTT. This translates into CASNSGGNQHF.

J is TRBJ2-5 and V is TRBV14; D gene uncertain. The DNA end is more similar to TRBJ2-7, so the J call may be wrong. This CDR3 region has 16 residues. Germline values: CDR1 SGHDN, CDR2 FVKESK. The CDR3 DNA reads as TGTGCCAGCAGCCAAGAAGCTGGGTTTAGCTCCTACGAGCAGTACTTC. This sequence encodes CASSQEAGFSSYEQYF.

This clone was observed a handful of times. CDR3 nucleotides: TGTGCCAGCAGCTTAAATGGCGGCGGGAGCTCAGATACGCAGTATTTT. Translation: CASSLNGGGSSDTQYF. The chain links TRBV7-3 to TRBJ2-3; TRBD2 agrees at 7 bases. V gave up 1 base and J gave up 4 bases; unmatched junction bases: 8. The CDR3 has 16 amino acids. The germline V gene encodes CDR1 SGHTA and CDR2 FQGTGA.

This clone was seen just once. CDR3 residues: CASSPRGYPSGANVLTF. CDR3 sequence (DNA): TGTGCCAGCAGTCCCAGAGGCTACCCCTCTGGGGCCAACGTCCTGACTTTC. The chain carries TRBV2 and TRBJ2-6; D remains ambiguous. The CDR3 is made up of 17 amino acids. Between the trimmed V and J ends, which lost 5 bases and 0 bases, there was a span of 14 bases. Germline V gene lookup returns CDR1 SNHLY and CDR2 FYNNEI.

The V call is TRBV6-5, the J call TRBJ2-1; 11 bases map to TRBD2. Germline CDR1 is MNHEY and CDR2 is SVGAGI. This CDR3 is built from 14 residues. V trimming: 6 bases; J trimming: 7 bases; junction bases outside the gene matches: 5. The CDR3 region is CASRNSGGANEQFF. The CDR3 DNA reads TGTGCCAGCAGAAATAGCGGGGGGGCAAATGAGCAGTTCTTC.

The CDR3, as DNA: TGTGCCAGCAGTTACCAGGGGGGTTATGAAAAACTGTTTTTT. This codes for CASSYQGGYEKLFF. This chain uses TRBV6-5 with TRBJ1-4; 7 bases align to TRBD1. CDR1 and CDR2 (germline): MNHEY, SVGAGI. This CDR3 is built from 14 residues. The J segment lost 6 bases and the V segment lost 2 bases, leaving 3 bases of the junction unmatched.

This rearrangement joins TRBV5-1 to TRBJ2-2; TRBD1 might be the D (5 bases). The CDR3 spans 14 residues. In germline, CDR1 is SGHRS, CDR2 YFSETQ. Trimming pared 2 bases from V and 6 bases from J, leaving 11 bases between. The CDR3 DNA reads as TGCGCCAGCAGCTTACCCCAGGGATCCGGGGAGCTGTTTTTT. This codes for CASSLPQGSGELFF.

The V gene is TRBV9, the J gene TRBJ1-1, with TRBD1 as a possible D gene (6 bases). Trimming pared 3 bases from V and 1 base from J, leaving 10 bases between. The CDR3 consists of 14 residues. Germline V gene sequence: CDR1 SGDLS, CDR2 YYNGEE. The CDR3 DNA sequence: TGTGCCAGCAGCGGAGGGGGGTGGAACACTGAAGCTTTCTTT. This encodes CASSGGGWNTEAFF.

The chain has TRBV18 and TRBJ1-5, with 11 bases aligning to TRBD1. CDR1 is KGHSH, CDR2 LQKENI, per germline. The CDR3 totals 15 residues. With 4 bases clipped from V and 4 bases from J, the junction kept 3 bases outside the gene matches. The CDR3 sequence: CASSRGTGGNQPQHF. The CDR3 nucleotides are TGTGCCAGCTCACGCGGGACAGGGGGGAATCAGCCCCAGCATTTT.

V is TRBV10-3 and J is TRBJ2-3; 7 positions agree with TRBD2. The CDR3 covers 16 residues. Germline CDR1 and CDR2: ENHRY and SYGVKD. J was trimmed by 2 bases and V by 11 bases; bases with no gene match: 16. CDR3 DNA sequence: TGTGCCTCGGGCGAAGGGAGGGCGGGGAACACAGATACGCAGTATTTT. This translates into CASGEGRAGNTDTQYF.

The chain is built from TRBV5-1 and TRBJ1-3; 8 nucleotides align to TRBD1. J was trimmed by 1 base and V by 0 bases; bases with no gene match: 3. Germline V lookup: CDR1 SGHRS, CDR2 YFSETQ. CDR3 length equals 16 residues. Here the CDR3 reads CASSLGDRSSGNTIYF. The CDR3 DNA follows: TGCGCCAGCAGCTTGGGGGACAGGAGTTCTGGAAACACCATATATTTT.

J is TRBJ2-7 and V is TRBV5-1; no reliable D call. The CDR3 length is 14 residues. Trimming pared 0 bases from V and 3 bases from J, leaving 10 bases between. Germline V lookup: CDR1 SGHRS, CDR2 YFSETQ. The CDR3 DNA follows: TGCGCCAGCAGCTTGGACTGGACCAGCTACGAGCAGTACTTC. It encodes CASSLDWTSYEQYF.